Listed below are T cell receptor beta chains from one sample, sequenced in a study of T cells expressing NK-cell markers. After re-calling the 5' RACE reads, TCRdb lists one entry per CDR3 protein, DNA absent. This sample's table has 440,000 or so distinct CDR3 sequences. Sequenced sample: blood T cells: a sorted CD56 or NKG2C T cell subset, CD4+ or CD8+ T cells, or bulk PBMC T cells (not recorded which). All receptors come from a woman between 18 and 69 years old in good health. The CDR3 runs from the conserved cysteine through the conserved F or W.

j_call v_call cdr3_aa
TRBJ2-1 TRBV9 CASSSRTSGSDNEQFF
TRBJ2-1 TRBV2 CASSERGGDEQFF
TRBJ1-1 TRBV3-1 CASSPYSNTEAFF
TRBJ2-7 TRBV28 CASSPGGAGTYEQYF
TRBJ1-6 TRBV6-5 CASSYEGARGSPLHF
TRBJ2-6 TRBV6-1 CASRQTGTGANVLTF
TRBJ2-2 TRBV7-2 CASSLQLVRGELFF
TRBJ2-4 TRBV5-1 CASVWAGSAKNIQYF
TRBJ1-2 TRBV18 CASSPSRGDGYTF
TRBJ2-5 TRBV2 CASSETGLRETQYF
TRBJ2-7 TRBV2 CASLRDSSYEQYF
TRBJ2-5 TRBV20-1 CSARNRETQYF
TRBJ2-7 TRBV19 CASSIPGQAYEQYF
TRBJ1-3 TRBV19 CASSPRTGGHGNTIYF
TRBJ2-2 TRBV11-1 CASSPYRGWDTLLASTGELFF